This entry lists 19 T cell receptor beta chains sequenced from one sample in a study of cytomegalovirus exposure and HLA in healthy donors. TCRdb keeps only in-frame clones here, not all; method: immunoSEQ multiplex PCR. The sample has tens of thousands of clones, roughly 91% seen once. The sequencing input was PBMCs. The origin of the receptors is a man aged 25-45 years in good health and CMV-seronegative.

The chain couples TRBV4-1 to TRBJ1-4; D possibly corresponds to TRBD1 (6 bases). Trimming removed 1 base from V and 7 bases from J, with 16 bases in between. Germline lookup yields CDR1 MGHRA and CDR2 YSYEKL. The CDR3 spans 16 residues. CDR3 sequence (DNA): TGCGCCAGCAGCCAAGGCGGCAGGGGTAGTAGTGAAAAACTGTTTTTT. This translates into CASSQGGRGSSEKLFF.

The chain joins TRBV7-9 to TRBJ2-7; 7 bases align to TRBD1. Trimming cost V 4 bases and J 2 bases; bases outside gene matches: 8. The length of the CDR3 is 15 residues. Germline V gene data show CDR1 as SEHNR and CDR2 as FQNEAQ (reference sequence). Written as DNA, the CDR3 is TGTGCCAGCAGCTCTAAGGGACAGAACACCTACGAGCAGTACTTC. Amino acid sequence: CASSSKGQNTYEQYF. The full variable domain, with the rest looked up from reference TRBV7-9 and TRBJ2-7, is DTGVSQNPRHKITKRGQNVTFRCDPISEHNRLYWYRQTLGQGPEFLTYFQNEAQLEKSRLLSDRFSAERPKGSFSTLEIQRTEQGDSAMYLCASSSKGQNTYEQYFGPGTRLTVT.

V and J are TRBV21-1 and TRBJ2-5; the table's D gene call, TRBD2, was not cross checked with the DNA. TRBV21-1 is deemed a pseudogene. The CDR3 length is 18 residues. The CDR3 is CASSTLTSGGRKQETQYF. The CDR3 DNA reads as TGTGCCAGCAGCACTCTGACTAGCGGGGGCCGCAAGCAAGAGACCCAGTACTTC.

This chain connects TRBV9 to TRBJ1-1; 9 nucleotides match TRBD1. The CDR3 spans 14 residues. Germline trimming cut 2 bases from V and 3 bases from J; bases unmatched to any gene: 2. Germline assignment: CDR1 SGDLS and CDR2 YYNGEE. The CDR3 region is CASSVGQGYTEAFF. The DNA of the CDR3 is TGTGCCAGCAGCGTGGGACAGGGATACACTGAAGCTTTCTTT.

The rearrangement uses TRBV18 and TRBJ1-5; D is unclear. Germline V lookup: CDR1 KGHSH, CDR2 LQKENI. The CDR3 consists of 13 residues. V dropped 2 bases and J dropped 6 bases, with 8 bases sitting between them. CDR3 DNA: TGTGCCAGCTCACCAGAGGAGGGTCAGCCCCAGCATTTT. Translated, it gives CASSPEEGQPQHF.

The chain is built from TRBV7-8 and TRBJ2-1; tentatively, D is TRBD2 (5 bases). Per germline, CDR1 SGHVS and CDR2 FQNEAQ. The V gene lost 1 base and the J gene lost 7 bases, with 17 bases spanning the gap. The CDR3 has 16 residues. CDR3 protein: CASSLGNGVYENEQFF. The CDR3 DNA reads as TGTGCCAGCAGCTTAGGAAACGGGGTTTACGAGAATGAGCAGTTCTTC. Full variable domain (remainder filled in from reference TRBV7-8 and TRBJ2-1): GAGVSQSPRYKVAKRGQDVALRCDPISGHVSLFWYQQALGQGPEFLTYFQNEAQLDKSGLPSDRFFAERPEGSVSTLKIQRTQQEDSAVYLCASSLGNGVYENEQFFGPGTRLTVL.

The chain couples TRBV28 to TRBJ1-2, with a possible D match to TRBD1 (6 bases). Germline CDR1 MDHEN, CDR2 SYDVKM. V dropped 4 bases and J dropped 5 bases, with 17 bases sitting between them. CDR3 length: 15 amino acids. The CDR3 protein is CASSYRAGARYGYTF. The CDR3 bases are TGTGCCAGCAGTTACAGGGCAGGGGCAAGGTATGGCTACACCTTC.

The rearrangement uses TRBV10-3 and TRBJ2-2; 11 nucleotides line up with TRBD2. With 8 bases clipped from V and 3 bases from J, the junction kept 5 bases outside the gene matches. Looked up from germline, CDR1 is ENHRY and CDR2 is SYGVKD. The CDR3 contains 15 residues. The CDR3 is CAIPGTSGDTGELFF. DNA of the CDR3: TGTGCCATCCCTGGGACTAGCGGAGACACCGGGGAGCTGTTTTTT.

This chain uses TRBV6-5 with TRBJ2-3, with D possibly matching TRBD2 (7 bases). V lost 5 bases and J lost 4, with 13 bases in between. Per germline, CDR1 MNHEY and CDR2 SVGAGI. This CDR3 is built from 14 residues. The CDR3 DNA reads TGTGCCAGCAGTCAGGGGAGGGCCGCAGATACGCAGTATTTT. The encoded protein is CASSQGRAADTQYF.

The chain carries TRBV9 and TRBJ1-3; D is unresolved. The germline V gene encodes CDR1 SGDLS and CDR2 YYNGEE. V was pared by 0 bases and J by 4 bases, with 17 bases between. The CDR3 is made up of 17 amino acids. As DNA, the CDR3 is TGTGCCAGCAGCGTAGATGAGGGCGGGTCATCAGGAAACACCATATATTTT. Translated: CASSVDEGGSSGNTIYF.

This CDR3 is CASSGGQSNEKLFF. In DNA, the CDR3 is TGTGCCAGCAGCGGTGGACAGTCCAATGAAAAACTGTTTTTT. The chain uses TRBV9 and TRBJ1-4; D possibly corresponds to TRBD1 (6 bases). From germline, CDR1 is SGDLS and CDR2 YYNGEE. The CDR3 has 14 amino acids. The ends were cut back, 3 bases at V and 5 bases at J, with 11 bases in the middle.

CDR3 residues: CASSQERRTVPYGYTF. The CDR3 DNA reads TGTGCCAGCAGCCAAGAGAGGCGGACAGTACCCTATGGCTACACCTTC. The gene calls are TRBV14 and TRBJ1-2, with D tentatively TRBD1 (6 bases). CDR3 length: 16 residues. Trimming stripped 0 bases from V and 4 bases from J, with 15 bases between. From germline, CDR1 is SGHDN and CDR2 FVKESK.

V usage is TRBV10-3 and J usage is TRBJ1-6, with D possibly TRBD1 on 6 matching bases. Germline V lookup: CDR1 ENHRY, CDR2 SYGVKD. CDR3 length: 20 amino acids. The V end was cut by 3 bases, the J end by 5 bases, with 26 bases between. CDR3 protein: CAISDRTVGLFRRDNSPLHF. The CDR3 bases are TGTGCCATCAGTGACCGGACAGTGGGTTTATTTAGAAGAGATAATTCACCCCTCCACTTT.

This clone turned up a few times. V gene TRBV7-9 combines with J gene TRBJ2-7; D remains unclear. Trimming took off 1 base at V and 2 bases at J, with 12 bases between the two ends. The CDR3 contains 15 residues. Germline values: CDR1 SEHNR, CDR2 FQNEAQ (reference sequence). As DNA, the CDR3 is TGTGCCAGCAGCTTAGGTCCCAGCCTAGCCTACGAGCAGTACTTC. Amino acid sequence: CASSLGPSLAYEQYF. Full variable domain (remainder filled in from reference TRBV7-9 and TRBJ2-7): DTGVSQNPRHKITKRGQNVTFRCDPISEHNRLYWYRQTLGQGPEFLTYFQNEAQLEKSRLLSDRFSAERPKGSFSTLEIQRTEQGDSAMYLCASSLGPSLAYEQYFGPGTRLTVT.

This clone was counted between two and nine times. The chain carries TRBV15 and TRBJ2-3; 8 bases map to TRBD2. The CDR3 is made up of 16 amino acids. Germline loops: CDR1 LNHNV, CDR2 YYDKDF (reference sequence). Trimming cost V 0 bases and J 4 bases; bases outside gene matches: 6. CDR3 amino acids: CATSREGTSGPDTQYF. For the CDR3, the DNA is TGTGCCACCAGCAGAGAAGGGACTAGTGGTCCAGATACGCAGTATTTT.

This chain joins TRBV28 and TRBJ2-7; D perhaps matches TRBD1 (6 bases). V was trimmed by 4 bases and J by 3 bases, leaving 16 bases between them. The CDR3 is 15 residues long. Germline V gene sequence: CDR1 MDHEN, CDR2 SYDVKM. CDR3 in amino acids: CASSSPRQGHYEQYF. The CDR3 coding sequence is TGTGCCAGCAGTTCGCCTCGGCAGGGGCACTACGAGCAGTACTTC.

The chain uses TRBV5-6 and TRBJ2-7; 14 positions agree with TRBD2. V shed 0 bases, J shed 5 bases, and the junction held 4 bases outside the gene matches. Germline CDR1 and CDR2: SGHDT and YYEEEE. The CDR3 length is 16 residues. CDR3 sequence: CASSLGLAGGPDEQYF. Written as DNA, the CDR3 is TGTGCCAGCAGCTTGGGACTAGCGGGGGGGCCTGACGAGCAGTACTTC.

The CDR3 bases are TGTGCCAGCAGCTTAACGGGACAGGGGAGTTCACCCCTCCACTTT. This encodes CASSLTGQGSSPLHF. The gene calls are TRBV7-9 and TRBJ1-6, with 10 bases that match TRBD1. Germline CDR1 is SEHNR and CDR2 is FQNEAQ (reference sequence). V was clipped by 2 bases and J by 9 bases; unmatched bases: 4. The CDR3 is 15 residues long.

The CDR3 reads CASSDGQGDGYTF. CDR3 sequence (DNA): TGTGCCAGCAGTGATGGACAGGGAGACGGCTACACCTTC. V and J are TRBV6-1 and TRBJ1-2; 8 bases agree with TRBD1. The germline gives CDR1 MNHNS, CDR2 SASEGT. The CDR3 consists of 13 residues. V trimming: 3 bases; J trimming: 8 bases; junction bases outside the gene matches: 5.